The clone carrying this T cell receptor beta chain is categorized as medium-sized. The target antigen is unknown. This record belongs to a study of T cell repertoires in aging, cancer and after chemotherapy. Broader study findings: Loss of evenness, beyond lost richness, contributed to age-related TCR diversity decline in cancer patients. In each cancer cohort, median generation probability increased across chemotherapy, suggesting thymic output rebounded.

J lost 4 bases, V lost 1 base, and 6 bases had no gene match. The CDR3 contains 16 residues. Germline V gives CDR1 SGHKS, CDR2 YYEKEE (reference sequence). TCR beta rearrangements were amplified from peripheral blood genomic DNA. Multiplex touch-down PCR with TRB-A/B primers amplified rearranged V-D-J TRB sequences. TCRdb recomputed calls from the multiplex PCR reads with MiXCR, one row per CDR3 protein. The data contain approximately 8,600 distinct CDR3 sequences, 25% of them seen just once; the ten biggest clones take up less than 3%. The V gene is TRBV5-5, the J gene TRBJ2-2; 8 bases are shared with TRBD1. The TCR sequence derives from a human donor with a blood cancer. Material for sequencing was blood. In DNA form, the CDR3 reads TGTGCCAGCAGCTTGCAACAGGGGGTTCCCACCGGGGAGCTGTTTTTT. This codes for CASSLQQGVPTGELFF.